This T cell receptor (beta chain) was found in a study of T cell responses to AZD1222 COVID-19 vaccine. Regarding this clone: The antigen remains undetermined.

The repertoire was sequenced with immunoSEQ multiplex PCR; TCRdb's copy has only in-frame clones and lacks some. The sample carries roughly 140,000 clones, about 88% recorded once. Study outcomes and limitations: No repertoire was sampled before or during the peak T cell response, only after it. Breadth and depth of Spike-specific TCRs rose after two AZD1222 doses. Females made up more of the donors, who were largely white British, and clonal diversity may have come out too low.

Germline assignment: CDR1 MDHEN and CDR2 SYDVKM. V was cut by 3 bases and J by 4 bases, with 13 bases left in between. The CDR3 contains 14 residues. This clonotype originated in an adult who received the AZD1222 COVID-19 vaccine. The J gene is TRBJ2-7, the V gene TRBV28; D possibly corresponds to TRBD1 (6 bases). The specimen was peripheral blood, collected 28 days after the second AZD1222 dose. The chain's CDR3 is CASSFEGEAYEQYF. CDR3 nucleotides: TGTGCCAGCAGTTTTGAGGGGGAAGCTTACGAGCAGTACTTC. Together with reference TRBV28 and TRBJ2-7, the CDR3 gives the full variable domain: DVKVTQSSRYLVKRTGEKVFLECVQDMDHENMFWYRQDPGLGLRLIYFSYDVKMKEKGDIPEGYSVSREKKERFSLILESASTNQTSMYLCASSFEGEAYEQYFGPGTRLTVT.